Here is one T cell receptor (beta chain) with its context. The germline V and J ends were trimmed by 3 bases and 3 bases, with 9 bases remaining between them. CDR1 and CDR2 from the germline V gene are MGHRA and YSYEKL. The CDR3 totals 14 residues. For the second PCR, which ran for 7 to 11 cycles, a sample-barcoded 5' primer and a J-beta primer mix were used. Each of the cDNA molecules was tagged by a template-switch adaptor with 12 random nucleotides. In TCRdb, the 5' RACE reads were re-called with MiXCR into one record per CDR3 protein. The table lists hundreds of thousands of distinct CDR3 sequences, under 30% of them singletons, with 2.5% to 3.5% in the top ten. The data were obtained in a study of blood T cells in healthy people across ages. Across the whole study: About one barcoded beta molecule per two T cells was the capture yield of template switching.

This sample was shared with a second study, whose subject was T cells of mothers and their children.

The chain links TRBV4-1 to TRBJ2-1; D is uncertain. Sequenced input: blood. The clonotype comes from a boy between 10 and 17 years old in good health. The CDR3 bases are TGCGCCAGCAGCCAGCTAAAGGGCTACAATGAGCAGTTCTTC. It specifies CASSQLKGYNEQFF.